The rows below give T cell receptor beta chains drawn from one sample of a study of cytomegalovirus exposure and HLA in healthy donors. Profiling relied on immunoSEQ multiplex PCR, and the TCRdb table lists in-frame clones only, not all of them. This sample carries around 150,000 clones, less than 90% of them seen once, and the ten largest clones take about a tenth. Material: PBMCs. These receptor sequences come from a man in his thirties or forties in good health and CMV-seropositive. CDR3s include the opening cysteine and the closing phenylalanine or tryptophan. Fields, in order: CDR3 protein, CDR3 DNA, V gene, J gene, clone size, D gene. A D gene is named only where the DNA matches it firmly. Rows give clone size only sometimes, using once, few, many, or a class for an expanded clone.

CASSLGHMNTEAFF	TGTGCCAGCAGTTTGGGACACATGAACACTGAAGCTTTCTTT	TRBV27	TRBJ1-1	.	.
CASSYTGLIRSYEQYF	TGTGCCAGCAGCTACACAGGGTTAATTCGCTCCTACGAGCAGTACTTC	TRBV5-4	TRBJ2-7	few	.
CASSRQGARNQPQHF	TGTGCCAGCTCAAGACAGGGGGCACGCAATCAGCCCCAGCATTTT	TRBV28	TRBJ1-5	.	TRBD1
CSVELETRYEQYF	TGCAGCGTTGAGTTAGAGACTCGCTACGAGCAGTACTTC	TRBV29-1	TRBJ2-7	.	.
CASSEDGSEDTQYF	TGTGCCAGCAGTGAAGACGGGAGCGAAGATACGCAGTATTTT	TRBV2	TRBJ2-3	.	.
CASQTGGEDYGYTF	TGTGCCAGCCAGACAGGGGGCGAGGACTATGGCTACACCTTC	TRBV28	TRBJ1-2	.	TRBD1
CASRPGTATYEQYF	TGTGCCAGCAGGCCCGGGACAGCAACCTACGAGCAGTACTTC	TRBV28	TRBJ2-7	.	TRBD1
CASSSDRDRVSYEQYF	TGTGCCAGCAGTTCCGATCGGGACAGGGTCTCCTACGAGCAGTACTTC	TRBV5-6	TRBJ2-7	.	TRBD1
CASTPRIRLAGKTGELFF	TGTGCCAGCACTCCCCGCATCCGGCTAGCGGGAAAAACCGGGGAGCTGTTTTTT	TRBV4-2	TRBJ2-2	.	TRBD2
CASSPTSGRSYEQYF	TGTGCCAGCAGCCCAACTAGCGGGAGGTCCTACGAGCAGTACTTC	TRBV7-3	TRBJ2-7	.	TRBD2
CASSAGQVNTGELFF	TGTGCCAGCTCAGCTGGACAGGTGAACACCGGGGAGCTGTTTTTT	TRBV18	TRBJ2-2	.	TRBD1
CASSLEAGGSYEQYF	TGTGCCAGCAGCTTAGAAGCGGGGGGGTCCTACGAGCAGTACTTC	TRBV11-2	TRBJ2-7	.	TRBD2
CASSPPSGTGNYEQYF	TGTGCCAGCTCACCACCGTCCGGGACAGGGAACTACGAGCAGTACTTC	TRBV18	TRBJ2-7	.	TRBD1
CASSPGTGDTSNTEAFF	TGTGCCAGCTCCCCTGGGACAGGCGATACCTCGAACACTGAAGCTTTCTTT	TRBV18	TRBJ1-1	.	TRBD1
CASTLRAPGELFF	TGTGCCAGCACATTGAGAGCCCCCGGGGAGCTGTTTTTT	TRBV27	TRBJ2-2	few	.
CASSRTGAETQYF	TGTGCCAGCAGCCGTACAGGGGCCGAGACCCAGTACTTC	TRBV28	TRBJ2-5	.	TRBD1
CSVGFEQYF	TGCAGTGTCGGGTTCGAGCAGTACTTC	TRBV20-1	TRBJ2-7	few	.
CASSSVTGLHGYTF	TGTGCCAGCAGCTCAGTTACAGGGTTACATGGCTACACCTTC	TRBV7-2	TRBJ1-2	.	.
CASSLLFQETQYF	TGTGCCAGCAGCTTGTTATTCCAAGAGACCCAGTACTTC	TRBV5-8	TRBJ2-5	.	.